This T cell receptor (beta chain) was identified during a study of T cell responses to AZD1222 COVID-19 vaccine. Study at large: Analysis merged second doses at about 4 or about 12 weeks. Study findings and constraints: Among AZD1222 vaccinees, only five to seven were seropositive at baseline. The donors showed a predominance of white British ancestry and of females, with possible underestimation of clonal diversity. Researchers report vaccine-associated CD4 TCRs spanning spike, with dominance at 160-218 and 743-854.

The CDR3 loop spans 12 amino acids. Germline V lookup: CDR1 SGHVS, CDR2 FQNEAQ. V was cut by 5 bases and J by 10 bases, with 14 bases left in between. Notes on this clone: Its antigen remains unidentified.

Data came from immunoSEQ multiplex PCR; TCRdb stores just in-frame clones and leaves some out. The sample holds some 150,000 clones, around 88% seen once. The chain has TRBV7-8 and TRBJ1-1; D is perhaps TRBD1 (6 bases). The origin of this receptor is an adult in good health. The material was peripheral blood, obtained on day 0 of AZD1222 vaccination. CDR3 in amino acids: CASSEGVGGAFF. The CDR3 coding sequence is TGTGCCAGCAGCGAAGGGGTAGGGGGAGCTTTCTTT.